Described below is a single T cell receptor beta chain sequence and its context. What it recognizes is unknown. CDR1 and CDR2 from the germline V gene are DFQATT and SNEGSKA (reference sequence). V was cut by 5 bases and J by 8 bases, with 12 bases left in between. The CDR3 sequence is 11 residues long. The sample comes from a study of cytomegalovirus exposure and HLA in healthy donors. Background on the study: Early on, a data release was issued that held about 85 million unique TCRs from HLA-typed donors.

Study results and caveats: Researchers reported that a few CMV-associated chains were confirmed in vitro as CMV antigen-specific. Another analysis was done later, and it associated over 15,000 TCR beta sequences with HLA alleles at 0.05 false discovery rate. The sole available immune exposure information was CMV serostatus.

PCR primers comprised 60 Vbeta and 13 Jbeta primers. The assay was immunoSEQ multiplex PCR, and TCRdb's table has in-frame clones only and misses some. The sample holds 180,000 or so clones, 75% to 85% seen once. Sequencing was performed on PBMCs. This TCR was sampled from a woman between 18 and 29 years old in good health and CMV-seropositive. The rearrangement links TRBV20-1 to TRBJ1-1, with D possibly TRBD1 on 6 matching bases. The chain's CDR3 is CSAHRVVEAFF. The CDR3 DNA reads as TGCAGTGCTCACAGGGTGGTGGAAGCTTTCTTT.